This T cell receptor beta chain was found in a study of T cells in Graves' hyperthyroidism and ophthalmopathy (dated by TCRdb to between 2017 and 2020). For the wider study: Peripheral blood was sampled at the time of initial diagnosis, prior to any treatment. The roughly 90 discovery patients were divided at random into training and test sets in a 7:3 ratio. According to the paper, TCR Vbeta CDR3 sequencing was carried out on some 140 peripheral blood samples, which came from some 41 ophthalmopathy, 70 to 80 hyperthyroidism and some 17 progressor patients. An independent validation cohort of under 20 hyperthyroidism patients and approximately 17 patients who later progressed to ophthalmopathy tested prospective prediction of ophthalmopathy. In addition, the study compared T-cell repertoires in thyroid tissue and in blood from about six Graves' hyperthyroidism patients. Once sampling was done, hyperthyroidism patients were given methimazole at a starting dose of 30 mg daily, whereas ophthalmopathy patients were given high-dose intravenous methylprednisolone. To identify TCR V-J signatures that set the groups apart, the researchers used a discovery cohort of roughly 100 patients, made up of 40 to 45 with Graves' ophthalmopathy and some 55 with stable Graves' hyperthyroidism. Here is what the overall study found, with its caveats: Most expanded thyroid clonotypes (frequency above 0.001) were also detected in blood, a finding suggesting that blood repertoires may reflect thyroid immune responses. Sample size was not statistically predetermined, and investigators were not blinded to group allocation. During validation, the model predicted progression to ophthalmopathy a median of around 7 months ahead of onset, with 70.59% sensitivity and under 85% specificity. A 13 V-J signature model separated ophthalmopathy from stable hyperthyroidism, with approximately 86% sensitivity and 81% to 82% specificity in cross-validation and 80%/75% in testing.

This clonotype has ten or more counts. The antigen it recognizes is unknown. Base qualities were left out, and no much larger clone turns up one base away. The cysteine opens and the phenylalanine closes a CDR3 of 14 amino acids. The kept DNA is CDR3 alone, 42 bases in frame from the first base. The germline V gene yields SNHLY for CDR1 and FYNNEI for CDR2. V is clipped by 2 bases and J by 0 bases, and the sequence between their germline boundaries is 7 bases long. TCR beta CDR3 regions were amplified from RNA transcripts. For the first round of RT-PCR on the TCR CDR3, the HTBI primer set was used together with the Qiagen OneStep RT-PCR kit. A second multiplex PCR round built the libraries, followed by size selection and purification. The libraries were sequenced on an Illumina HiSeq2000 using paired-end 100 bp reads. On the study's bioinformatics: SOAPnuke was used to process the raw data, removing reads that contained adapters or uncalled bases, had a mean Phred below 15, or lacked an exact match to the constant primer or identifier. High-quality paired reads were merged with COPE v1.2.5, and unique nucleotide sequences were defined as clonotypes. MiTCR v1.1 was used to align the clonotypes against IMGT TRBV, TRBD and TRBJ reference segments. The analysis included only V-J combinations with a frequency above 0.0001, which together covered about 99% of the repertoires. The TCS score was defined as F50 (clonal expansion) divided by E x V (chaos), with BLOSUM62-based TCRdist calculated between CDR3 peptides within each V-J. Welch's t-statistics and random forest reduced approximately 520 V-J features to under 15, which were used in a naive Bayes classifier (R e1071). The similarity between thyroid and blood repertoires was quantified using the Morisita-Horn index. TCRdb reprocessing: public reads trimmed at Q25 with fastp, clones called with MiXCR, in-frame beta chains kept. For every CDR3 protein sequence, its rows merge into one entry that carries the most common genes and DNA. These V and J calls derive from TCRdb rather than the authors' analysis. The sample records approximately 610,000 distinct CDR3 sequences, about 15% of which are singletons. The ten largest clones capture 4% to 5.5% of the sample.

Ophthalmopathy patients had moderately to severely active disease, with a Clinical Activity Score of 3 or more, a NOSPECS grade of 4 or more, and a disease duration of less than 3 months. The study excluded patients with uncontrolled infections, other autoimmune diseases, pregnancy or lactation. Diagnoses were based on clinical symptoms, serum thyroxine and TRAb, thyroid ultrasound and orbital computed tomography. PBMCs were isolated from more than 8 ml of fresh peripheral blood by Ficoll-Paque density gradient centrifugation. Trizol reagent was used to extract total RNA, and RNA quality was then checked on an Agilent 2100 Bioanalyzer.

In this chain, TRBV2 is recombined with TRBJ1-1; the D gene is perhaps TRBD1, on 6 matching bases. The sequenced sample consisted of blood. This clonotype was obtained from a woman aged 40 to 50 with Graves' ophthalmopathy. The DNA reads as follows: TGTGCCAGCAGTGAAACAGGGATGAACACTGAAGCTTTCTTT. The translation is CASSETGMNTEAFF.